The 8 T cell receptor beta chains given below trace back to one sample, sequenced in a study of T-cell reconstitution after alpha-beta-depleted transplantation in children. The authors prepared the TCRbeta library with unique molecular identifiers. One entry per CDR3 protein results from TCRdb running MiXCR on the PCR reads. The repertoire consists of about 830,000 distinct CDR3 sequences, with less than 20% occurring once and the leading ten covering approximately 5%. Here the sequenced sample was PBMCs, mostly from graft donor cells, taken 360 days after TCRalphabeta/CD19-depleted stem cell transplant. The receptors here all came from a male patient aged 10 to 17 who had a stem cell transplant for acute lymphoblastic leukemia, so the T cells may come from the graft donor.

The V gene is TRBV5-1, the J gene TRBJ2-1; 7 bases line up with TRBD1. This CDR3 has 14 amino acids. CDR1 is SGHRS, CDR2 YFSETQ, per germline. Germline trimming cut 7 bases from V and 4 bases from J; bases unmatched to any gene: 8. CDR3: CASEGGSMYNEQFF. The CDR3 DNA follows: TGCGCCAGCGAAGGGGGCTCGATGTACAATGAGCAGTTCTTC.

The rearrangement links TRBV30 to TRBJ2-3; no reliable D call. This CDR3 comprises 12 residues. The V end lost 0 bases, the J end lost 5 bases, and 6 bases lay between the germline ends. Germline CDR1 reads GTSNPN; CDR2 reads SVGIG (reference sequence). The CDR3 DNA sequence: TGTGCCTGGAGTGTTTTGGGAGATACGCAGTATTTT. This translates into CAWSVLGDTQYF.

This clonotype has just a few counts. The chain combines TRBV4-1 with TRBJ1-1; tentative D call: TRBD1 (6 bases). CDR3 length: 16 amino acids. V lost 2 bases and J lost 5, with 18 bases in between. In germline, CDR1 is MGHRA, CDR2 YSYEKL. This CDR3 reads CASSQRGAGEGTEAFF. CDR3 nucleotide sequence: TGCGCCAGCAGCCAAAGGGGGGCGGGGGAAGGAACTGAAGCTTTCTTT.

This clonotype has more than one count but fewer than ten. The chain recombines TRBV5-1 with TRBJ1-1; no firm D call. Germline CDR1 and CDR2: SGHRS and YFSETQ. The CDR3 is 15 amino acids. V was shortened by 4 bases and J by 0 bases, with 13 bases between the two germline ends. The CDR3 here is CASSPLTTMNTEAFF. The CDR3 DNA is TGCGCCAGCAGCCCCCTGACGACTATGAACACTGAAGCTTTCTTT.

V gene TRBV18 combines with J gene TRBJ2-5; D may correspond to TRBD1 or TRBD2 (5 bases each). Looked up from germline, CDR1 is KGHSH and CDR2 is LQKENI. The CDR3 runs to 15 residues. Trimming cost V 4 bases and J 5 bases, with 17 bases left between them. The CDR3 loop is CASSLTRDVRETQYF. In nucleotides, the CDR3 is TGTGCCAGCTCACTCACTCGGGACGTTCGTGAGACCCAGTACTTC.

This clonotype showed up many times. The chain is built from TRBV24-1 and TRBJ2-3; TRBD1 matches 9 bases. Trimming cost V 4 bases and J 6 bases; bases outside gene matches: 10. This CDR3 is 16 amino acids long. CDR1 is KGHDR, CDR2 SFDVKD, per germline. The CDR3 bases are TGTGCCACCAGTGAAGTCTCGGACAGGGGATTCGATACGCAGTATTTT. Translated: CATSEVSDRGFDTQYF.

This clonotype showed up just a few times. V is TRBV20-1 and J is TRBJ2-1; D perhaps matches TRBD2 (5 bases). Trimming cost V 6 bases and J 5 bases, with 14 bases left between them. CDR3 length: 13 amino acids. Germline V gene lookup returns CDR1 DFQATT and CDR2 SNEGSKA (reference sequence). CDR3 DNA sequence: TGCAGTGCCGACGGGAATTCTCACAATGAGCAGTTCTTC. It yields the protein CSADGNSHNEQFF.

This clonotype was counted between two and nine times. The genes are TRBV15 and TRBJ2-3; a possible D gene is TRBD2 (6 bases). The CDR3 is 16 residues long. CDR1 and CDR2 (germline): LNHNV, YYDKDF (reference sequence). V lost 1 base to trimming and J lost 2 bases, with 13 bases between them. The CDR3 coding sequence is TGTGCCACCAGCAGAGTACTAGCCCGGGCCACAGATACGCAGTATTTT. This translates into CATSRVLARATDTQYF.